The 10 T cell receptor beta chains presented below share a single source sample, sequenced in a study of T cells in Graves' hyperthyroidism and ophthalmopathy. RNA transcripts served as the template for amplifying TCR beta CDR3 regions. The TCR CDR3 was amplified in a first-round RT-PCR using the HTBI primer set. TCRdb used MiXCR to reprocess the multiplex PCR reads, holding one entry per CDR3 protein. The sample carries fewer than 650,000 distinct CDR3 sequences, 13% to 15% recorded once. The sequencing sample was made of blood. These receptors originate from a woman between 18 and 29 years old with Graves' ophthalmopathy.

This clonotype showed up many times. The chain uses TRBV5-1 and TRBJ2-2; D uncertain. Trimming stripped 3 bases from V and 3 bases from J, with 6 bases between. CDR3 length equals 13 residues. CDR1 and CDR2 (germline): SGHRS, YFSETQ. This CDR3 is CASSSEYTGELFF. CDR3 in DNA: TGCGCCAGCAGCTCTGAGTACACCGGGGAGCTGTTTTTT.

This clonotype was detected a few times. The chain couples TRBV11-2 to TRBJ2-7; no definite D call. CDR3 length equals 15 residues. The V end was cut by 5 bases, the J end by 0 bases, with 14 bases between. Germline V gene sequence: CDR1 SGHAT, CDR2 FQNNGV. This CDR3 is CASSPGSTVSYEQYF. The CDR3 DNA is TGTGCCAGCAGCCCAGGTAGCACAGTCTCCTACGAGCAGTACTTC.

Concerning this clonotype: A much larger clone lies a single base off, so this may be a read error. The chain employs TRBV12-3 or TRBV12-4 and TRBJ2-3, with 7 bases matching TRBD2. This CDR3 has 13 amino acids. The CDR3 DNA reads TGTGCCAACAGTTTAAAGCGGGGAGATACGCAGTATTTT. Protein: CANSLKRGDTQYF.

This clonotype occurred a few times. The chain's CDR3 is CASSLSPTQGAQHF. The CDR3 bases are TGTGCCAGCAGTTTATCCCCCACACAGGGGGCGCAGCATTTT. This rearrangement joins TRBV27 to TRBJ1-5, with 9 bases fitting TRBD1. This CDR3 spans 14 amino acids. V lost 0 bases and J lost 13; bases outside the gene matches: 7. The germline CDR1 and CDR2 sequences are MNHEY and SMNVEV (reference sequence).

Ten or more counts support this clonotype. The chain uses TRBV20-1 and TRBJ1-6; D remains unclear. The germline V gene encodes CDR1 DFQATT and CDR2 SNEGSKA (reference sequence). The CDR3 is 19 residues long. V was shortened by 0 bases and J by 0 bases, with 18 bases between the two germline ends. The DNA of the CDR3 is TGCAGTGCTAGAGAAGTGGGAGCCTCAAGAGTCTCCTATAATTCACCCCTCCACTTT. This encodes CSAREVGASRVSYNSPLHF.

About this clonotype itself: A much more abundant neighbour one base away suggests this may be a read error. This likely comes from a read error, as the CDR3 has no conserved phenylalanine or tryptophan at its end. CDR3 nucleotides: TGTGCCAGCAGCTTAAGGGTGGAGGATGGCTACACCCTC. It encodes CASSLRVEDGYTL. V gene TRBV7-2 combines with J gene TRBJ1-2; D remains ambiguous. V was cut by 2 bases and J by 6 bases, with 10 bases left in between. The V gene's germline CDR1 is SGHTA and CDR2 FQGNSA. The CDR3 covers 13 residues.

This clonotype was seen more than once but under ten times. This chain connects TRBV7-2 to TRBJ1-5, with D possibly TRBD1 on 5 matching bases. The V end was cut by 1 base, the J end by 3 bases, with 16 bases between. Germline V gene data show CDR1 as SGHTA and CDR2 as FQGNSA. The CDR3 covers 17 residues. The CDR3, as DNA: TGTGCCAGCAGCTTAGGATTTCTGACAGATTACAATCAGCCCCAGCATTTT. As protein: CASSLGFLTDYNQPQHF. The variable domain in full, with the rest retrieved from reference TRBV7-2 and TRBJ1-5, is GAGVSQSPSNKVTEKGKDVELRCDPISGHTALYWYRQSLGQGLEFLIYFQGNSAPDKSGLPSDRFSAERTGGSVSTLTIQRTQQEDSAVYLCASSLGFLTDYNQPQHFGDGTRLSIL.

Note on this clonotype: A much larger clone differs from this one at a single base, so this may be a read error. CDR3 in DNA: TGTGCCGGCAGCCAACAGACTAGTAGCACAGATACGCAGTATTTT. Encoded protein: CAGSQQTSSTDTQYF. The chain recombines TRBV7-2 with TRBJ2-3; a possible D gene is TRBD2 (6 bases). Per germline, CDR1 SGHTA and CDR2 FQGNSA. The CDR3 loop spans 15 amino acids.

Only a few counts were recorded for this clonotype. This chain uses TRBV4-3 with TRBJ1-1; the D is unclear. Trimming removed 0 bases from V and 2 bases from J, with 7 bases in between. The CDR3 is made up of 14 amino acids. Per the germline V gene, CDR1 is LGHNA and CDR2 is YSLEER. CDR3 region: CASSQDVVNTEAFF. The CDR3 DNA reads as TGCGCCAGCAGCCAAGATGTCGTTAACACTGAAGCTTTCTTT.

This clonotype was seen only once. Germline and junction disagree at one end, which may indicate a read error. The CDR3 coding sequence is TGTGCCAGCAGCCGGGAGGTGAACACTGAGGCTTCCTTT. It codes for CASSREVNTEASF. The J gene is TRBJ1-1, the V gene TRBV2, with unresolved D. The CDR3 totals 13 residues. Germline V lookup: CDR1 SNHLY, CDR2 FYNNEI.